These 10 T cell receptor beta chains originate from one sample sequenced in a study of blood T cell repertoires in COVID-19. This table comes from immunoSEQ multiplex PCR, and its TCRdb copy is limited to in-frame clones, with some not included. Of roughly 77,000 clones in the sample, around 77% were seen once. The specimen was peripheral blood. Receptors originate from a human donor in a cohort sampled during active COVID-19.

The genes are TRBV5-1 and TRBJ1-2; TRBD1 aligns across 8 bases. Trimming removed 0 bases from V and 2 bases from J; junction bases left unmatched: 3. CDR3 size: 15 residues. Germline CDR1 reads SGHRS; CDR2 reads YFSETQ. Here the CDR3 reads CASSLGAGGNYGYTF. The CDR3 region has the DNA TGCGCCAGCAGCTTGGGTGCAGGGGGCAACTATGGCTACACCTTC.

The chain is built from TRBV5-6 and TRBJ2-7, with D tentatively TRBD2 (6 bases). The V gene's germline CDR1 is SGHDT and CDR2 YYEEEE. This CDR3 has 15 residues. V lost 1 base, J lost 6 bases, and 17 bases lay in between. This CDR3 reads CASSLWQVRSGEQYF. DNA for the CDR3: TGTGCCAGCAGCTTGTGGCAGGTCCGTAGCGGCGAGCAGTACTTC.

This chain links TRBV19 with TRBJ1-1; D remains unclear. The germline CDR1 and CDR2 sequences are LNHDA and SQIVND (reference sequence). Deletions cut 3 bases from V and 0 bases from J, with 5 bases between. The CDR3 spans 13 residues. Here the CDR3 reads CASSISMNTEAFF. The CDR3 region has the DNA TGTGCCAGTAGTATTAGTATGAACACTGAAGCTTTCTTT.

This chain joins TRBV5-4 and TRBJ2-5, with 11 bases fitting TRBD2. This CDR3 has 15 amino acids. Germline V gene lookup returns CDR1 SGHNT and CDR2 YYREEE (reference sequence). V lost 4 bases to trimming and J lost 2 bases; unmatched junction nucleotides: 4. The CDR3: CASSETSGAQETQYF. CDR3 coding DNA: TGTGCCAGCAGCGAGACTAGCGGGGCGCAAGAGACCCAGTACTTC.

The CDR3 DNA reads TGTGCCAGCAGCCAAGTGACAGGGGGGTATGGCTACACCTTC. Translating gives CASSQVTGGYGYTF. The genes are TRBV3-1 (or the pseudogene TRBV3-2) and TRBJ1-2; 9 nucleotides align to TRBD1. The CDR3 has 14 amino acids. J was trimmed by 5 bases and V by 1 base; bases with no gene match: 2. Germline assignment: CDR1 LGHDT and CDR2 YNNKEL (reference sequence).

The J gene is TRBJ2-1, the V gene TRBV2; 11 bases are a match to TRBD1. Trimming at V came to 6 bases and at J to 3 bases, leaving 4 bases not matched to a gene. Germline assignment: CDR1 SNHLY and CDR2 FYNNEI. The CDR3 is 15 amino acids. The CDR3 sequence is CASSEGQGVYNEQFF. The CDR3 DNA sequence: TGTGCCAGCAGCGAGGGACAGGGGGTCTACAATGAGCAGTTCTTC.

In its sample, this clone was seen a few times. V and J are TRBV19 and TRBJ1-1; no reliable D call. Germline-derived CDR1 and CDR2 are LNHDA and SQIVND (reference sequence). This CDR3 has 14 residues. The V gene lost 5 bases and the J gene lost 1 base, with 11 bases spanning the gap. For the CDR3, the DNA is TGTGCCAGTAGTCCCCGACGGGAGAACACTGAAGCTTTCTTT. It specifies CASSPRRENTEAFF.

The chain links TRBV4-2 to TRBJ2-5; TRBD1 matches at 10 bases. This CDR3 region has 15 residues. Germline V gene sequence: CDR1 LGHNA, CDR2 YNFKEQ. V lost 4 bases to trimming and J lost 1 base; unmatched junction nucleotides: 3. The CDR3 loop reads CASSLGQGFQETQYF. Written as DNA, the CDR3 is TGTGCCAGCAGCCTGGGACAGGGGTTCCAAGAGACCCAGTACTTC.

The chain has TRBV5-1 and TRBJ2-3; 10 bases line up with TRBD2. J gave up 2 bases and V 4 bases, and 7 bases lay outside the gene matches. The CDR3 runs to 16 residues. The germline CDR1 and CDR2 sequences are SGHRS and YFSETQ. The CDR3 sequence: CASSRTLAGTTDTQYF. DNA of the CDR3: TGCGCCAGCAGCCGGACACTAGCGGGGACCACAGATACGCAGTATTTT. Using reference TRBV5-1 and TRBJ2-3 for the parts outside the CDR3, the full variable domain is KAGVTQTPRYLIKTRGQQVTLSCSPISGHRSVSWYQQTPGQGLQFLFEYFSETQRNKGNFPGRFSGRQFSNSRSEMNVSTLELGDSALYLCASSRTLAGTTDTQYFGPGTRLTVL.

V is TRBV19 and J is TRBJ1-2; perhaps TRBD1 as D (6 bases). The germline V and J ends were trimmed by 6 bases and 4 bases, with 18 bases remaining between them. The CDR3 is 15 amino acids. CDR1 is LNHDA and CDR2 is SQIVND in the germline V gene (reference sequence). CDR3: CASSSPFTGTYGYTF. The CDR3 bases are TGTGCCAGTAGCTCCCCATTTACAGGGACCTATGGCTACACCTTC.